These 23 T cell receptor beta chains were all obtained from the same sample, sequenced in a study of neurological immune-mediated disorders (dated by TCRdb to the late 2010s). Libraries were prepared through 5' RACE. TCRdb shows the sequencer as Illumina HiSeq 2500. TCRdb trimmed the raw reads at Q25, called clones with MiXCR and kept productive beta chains. A single entry per CDR3 protein holds the most common genes and DNA from its merged rows. The sample table records tens of thousands of distinct CDR3 sequences; 13% of these occur just once. In total, the top ten clones hold over 9.5% of the sample. Sample time point, as interpreted from the label and publication: longitudinal time-point 3. Sequencing was carried out using PBMCs. Receptor source: a man aged 25-40 years in good health.

This clonotype was seen repeatedly, ten times or more. The J gene is TRBJ2-7, the V gene TRBV5-1; 7 nucleotides match TRBD1. The CDR3 covers 15 residues. Losses at the gene ends were 4 bases for V and 0 bases for J; bases not matched to a gene: 7. Germline V CDR1 and CDR2: SGHRS, YFSETQ. CDR3 in DNA: TGCGCCAGCAGCAGGCCGCAGGGGGTCTCCTACGAGCAGTACTTC. This encodes CASSRPQGVSYEQYF. The full variable domain, completed using reference TRBV5-1 and TRBJ2-7, is KAGVTQTPRYLIKTRGQQVTLSCSPISGHRSVSWYQQTPGQGLQFLFEYFSETQRNKGNFPGRFSGRQFSNSRSEMNVSTLELGDSALYLCASSRPQGVSYEQYFGPGTRLTVT.

This clonotype was detected many times. V usage is TRBV7-9 and J usage is TRBJ1-1; D may be TRBD1 (5 bases). V lost 5 bases to trimming and J lost 4 bases, with 17 bases between them. Germline loops: CDR1 SEHNR, CDR2 FQNEAQ (reference sequence). This CDR3 region has 15 residues. CDR3 region: CASSGRLGLSTEAFF. CDR3 bases: TGTGCCAGCAGCGGGCGGTTGGGGCTGAGCACTGAAGCTTTCTTT. The complete variable domain, with remaining parts taken from reference TRBV7-9 and TRBJ1-1, reads DTGVSQNPRHKITKRGQNVTFRCDPISEHNRLYWYRQTLGQGPEFLTYFQNEAQLEKSRLLSDRFSAERPKGSFSTLEIQRTEQGDSAMYLCASSGRLGLSTEAFFGQGTRLTVV.

V and J are TRBV5-1 and TRBJ2-5; D is possibly TRBD1 or TRBD2 (5 bases each). With 2 bases removed from V and 5 bases from J, the gap between germline ends came to 13 bases. CDR1 and CDR2 (germline): SGHRS, YFSETQ. This CDR3 region has 14 residues. CDR3 loop: CASSFPGRAETQYF. CDR3 sequence (DNA): TGCGCCAGCAGCTTCCCGGGACGAGCGGAGACCCAGTACTTC.

This clonotype was seen ten or more times. The V and J genes are TRBV20-1 and TRBJ2-2; D gene uncertain. The V gene's germline CDR1 is DFQATT and CDR2 SNEGSKA (reference sequence). Deletions cut 1 base from V and 6 bases from J, with 3 bases between. This CDR3 region has 11 residues. The CDR3 protein is CSARAPGELFF. In DNA form, the CDR3 reads TGCAGTGCTAGAGCCCCCGGGGAGCTGTTTTTT.

In its sample, this clonotype was seen many times. The chain carries TRBV11-2 and TRBJ1-1; TRBD1 is a possible D gene (5 bases). Germline CDR1 reads SGHAT; CDR2 reads FQNNGV. V gave up 3 bases and J gave up 1 base, with 12 bases separating them. CDR3 length: 15 amino acids. The CDR3 region has the DNA TGTGCCAGCAGCTTTGTTCGGGGGAAGAACACTGAAGCTTTCTTT. Translating it yields CASSFVRGKNTEAFF.

The chain links TRBV29-1 to TRBJ2-7; D possibly corresponds to TRBD1 (6 bases). Looked up from germline, CDR1 is SQVTM and CDR2 is ANQGSEA. V was trimmed by 8 bases and J by 2 bases, leaving 16 bases between them. This CDR3 has 13 amino acids. CDR3 protein: CSTKRTATYEQYF. In DNA form, the CDR3 reads TGCAGCACCAAAAGGACAGCAACCTACGAGCAGTACTTC.

This clonotype occurred once. At one boundary the junction diverges from the germline segment, which might be a read error. The chain joins TRBV7-2 to TRBJ1-5, with a possible D match to TRBD1 (6 bases). The CDR3 length is 13 residues. Per the germline V gene, CDR1 is SGHTA and CDR2 is FQGNSA. CDR3 bases: TGTGCCAGCAGCGAAGGGGGAAGCCCGCCCCATCATTTT. Amino acid sequence: CASSEGGSPPHHF.

There are many counts of this clonotype. The rearrangement links TRBV7-3 to TRBJ2-1; D is perhaps TRBD2 (6 bases). Germline V gene data show CDR1 as SGHTA and CDR2 as FQGTGA. There are 12 residues in the CDR3. Trimming removed 3 bases from V and 6 bases from J, with 6 bases in between. The CDR3 coding sequence is TGTGCCAGCAGCTTTAGCGGCAATGAGCAGTTCTTC. This gives the protein CASSFSGNEQFF.

This clonotype was recorded a few times. V usage is TRBV30 and J usage is TRBJ2-7; a possible D gene is TRBD2 (5 bases). The ends were cut back, 1 base at V and 0 bases at J, with 7 bases in the middle. Germline CDR1 is GTSNPN and CDR2 is SVGIG (reference sequence). This CDR3 contains 13 residues. CDR3 coding DNA: TGTGCCTGGAGTGAAGGAGGCTCCTACGAGCAGTACTTC. Protein sequence: CAWSEGGSYEQYF.

This clonotype was seen repeatedly, ten times or more. V and J are TRBV20-1 and TRBJ2-7; 10 nucleotides line up with TRBD2. This CDR3 region has 15 residues. J lost 7 bases, V lost 6 bases, and 15 bases had no gene match. The V gene's germline CDR1 is DFQATT and CDR2 SNEGSKA (reference sequence). DNA of the CDR3: TGCAGTGCAGGGCTAGCGGGAGATCCTCGGGGGGAGCAGTACTTC. This codes for CSAGLAGDPRGEQYF.

This clonotype was seen at least ten times. This chain joins TRBV5-5 and TRBJ2-7, with TRBD1 matching over 8 bases. The germline V gene encodes CDR1 SGHKS and CDR2 YYEKEE (reference sequence). Trimming removed 0 bases from V and 6 bases from J; junction bases left unmatched: 14. The CDR3 runs to 17 residues. CDR3 nucleotide sequence: TGTGCCAGCAGCTTGGGAGGACAGGGTAAATATTTGGGCGAGCAGTACTTC. Translated, it gives CASSLGGQGKYLGEQYF.

This clonotype occurred many times. J is TRBJ2-1 and V is TRBV4-1; 7 positions match TRBD2. V dropped 1 base and J dropped 10; count of bases not matched to a gene: 13. Germline V lookup: CDR1 MGHRA, CDR2 YSYEKL. The CDR3 has 16 amino acids. CDR3 in amino acids: CASSQGAGIDADEQFF. The CDR3 region has the DNA TGCGCCAGCAGCCAAGGAGCGGGAATCGATGCGGACGAGCAGTTCTTC.

Ten or more counts support this clonotype. This sequence joins TRBV5-1 and TRBJ2-3; D not certain. Trimming removed 5 bases from V and 1 base from J, with 11 bases in between. The CDR3 consists of 14 residues. Per germline, CDR1 SGHRS and CDR2 YFSETQ. CDR3 bases: TGCGCCAGCAGTCTTGGGTTCGGCACAGATACGCAGTATTTT. Its translation: CASSLGFGTDTQYF.

This clonotype was seen repeatedly, ten times or more. V usage is TRBV7-2 and J usage is TRBJ2-4, with 8 positions matching TRBD1. Per germline, CDR1 SGHTA and CDR2 FQGNSA. This CDR3 region has 15 residues. Trimming cost V 2 bases and J 6 bases; bases outside gene matches: 6. CDR3 region: CASSLIRGQGNIQYF. The CDR3 region has the DNA TGTGCCAGCAGCTTAATCAGGGGGCAGGGAAACATTCAGTACTTC. Combining the CDR3 with reference TRBV7-2 and TRBJ2-4 gives the whole variable domain GAGVSQSPSNKVTEKGKDVELRCDPISGHTALYWYRQSLGQGLEFLIYFQGNSAPDKSGLPSDRFSAERTGGSVSTLTIQRTQQEDSAVYLCASSLIRGQGNIQYFGAGTRLSVL.

This clonotype was seen many times. V usage is TRBV5-1 and J usage is TRBJ2-3; D is perhaps TRBD1 or TRBD2 (5 bases each). CDR1 SGHRS and CDR2 YFSETQ come from the germline V gene. CDR3 length: 16 residues. V was cut by 4 bases and J by 2 bases, with 17 bases left in between. DNA for the CDR3: TGCGCCAGCAGCCCCCCCGGGGCCGTTTACACAGATACGCAGTATTTT. Protein: CASSPPGAVYTDTQYF.

This clonotype has at least ten counts. Here the CDR3 reads CASRPRELAGVDEQFF. Here the CDR3 DNA reads TGTGCCAGCAGGCCAAGAGAACTAGCGGGAGTCGATGAGCAGTTCTTC. This chain connects TRBV4-2 to TRBJ2-1, with 11 positions matching TRBD2. V dropped 6 bases and J dropped 8; count of bases not matched to a gene: 12. This CDR3 spans 16 amino acids. CDR1 is LGHNA, CDR2 YNFKEQ, per germline.

In this sample, this clonotype turned up many times. The rearrangement links TRBV9 to TRBJ2-7; TRBD2 might be the D (6 bases). V gave up 0 bases and J gave up 5 bases, with 15 bases separating them. CDR1 SGDLS and CDR2 YYNGEE come from the germline V gene. The CDR3 spans 15 residues. CDR3 in amino acids: CASSVDRGGDDEQYF. DNA of the CDR3: TGTGCCAGCAGCGTAGATCGGGGAGGCGACGACGAGCAGTACTTC.

This clonotype was found many times. The rearrangement uses TRBV7-9 and TRBJ2-7; 10 nucleotides line up with TRBD2. V trimming: 5 bases; J trimming: 5 bases; junction bases outside the gene matches: 15. This CDR3 has 17 amino acids. CDR1 and CDR2 from the germline V gene are SEHNR and FQNEAQ (reference sequence). The CDR3 sequence: CASSPGGSGRARHEQYF. The CDR3, as DNA: TGTGCCAGCAGCCCTGGGGGGAGCGGGAGGGCCAGGCACGAGCAGTACTTC.

This clonotype was found many times. CDR3 sequence reads: CASSLDDPSYNEQFF. Here the CDR3 DNA reads TGCGCCAGCAGCTTGGACGACCCCTCCTACAATGAGCAGTTCTTC. The chain combines TRBV5-1 with TRBJ2-1; no clear D gene. Trimming left V 0 bases short and J 0 bases short, with 7 bases between. Germline V CDR1 and CDR2: SGHRS, YFSETQ. The CDR3 covers 15 residues.

In its sample, this clonotype was seen many times. CDR3 coding DNA: TGCAGCGTTGCCCTAGCGGGAGTTTCACGCTACAATGAGCAGTTCTTC. Protein: CSVALAGVSRYNEQFF. The rearrangement uses TRBV29-1 and TRBJ2-1; the match to TRBD2 covers 10 bases. V dropped 4 bases and J dropped 3; count of bases not matched to a gene: 9. Germline V lookup: CDR1 SQVTM, CDR2 ANQGSEA. This CDR3 is 16 amino acids long.

This clonotype was recorded many times. The rearrangement joins TRBV24-1 to TRBJ2-5; no definite D call. The germline V gene encodes CDR1 KGHDR and CDR2 SFDVKD. Trimming shortened V by 4 bases and J by 3 bases, and 8 bases separated the two germline ends. The CDR3 contains 13 residues. CDR3 nucleotides: TGTGCCACCAGTGACAGAAGCAAAGAGACCCAGTACTTC. This encodes CATSDRSKETQYF.

This clonotype was detected a few times. This chain uses TRBV4-2 with TRBJ1-5; 9 nucleotides align to TRBD1. V gave up 0 bases and J gave up 12 bases; unmatched junction bases: 12. Germline V CDR1 and CDR2: LGHNA, YNFKEQ. The CDR3 sequence is 16 residues long. The CDR3 nucleotides read TGTGCCAGCAGCCAAGATTTAACAGGGGGCCGTTCGAGCCAGCATTTT. As protein: CASSQDLTGGRSSQHF.

In its sample, this clonotype was seen many times. The chain couples TRBV5-1 to TRBJ2-3, with 7 positions matching TRBD2. After removal of 4 bases from V and 2 bases from J, the junction contained 22 bases not matched to a gene. This CDR3 has 20 residues. Germline CDR1 and CDR2: SGHRS and YFSETQ. The CDR3 spells CASSTYASITPSGNTDTQYF. The CDR3 DNA sequence: TGCGCCAGCAGCACCTACGCGAGTATAACGCCTAGCGGTAACACAGATACGCAGTATTTT. Using reference TRBV5-1 and TRBJ2-3 for the parts outside the CDR3, the full variable domain is KAGVTQTPRYLIKTRGQQVTLSCSPISGHRSVSWYQQTPGQGLQFLFEYFSETQRNKGNFPGRFSGRQFSNSRSEMNVSTLELGDSALYLCASSTYASITPSGNTDTQYFGPGTRLTVL.